The present T cell receptor (beta chain) was sequenced within a study of vaccination and CD4 T cells after COVID-19. This clonotype occurred a few times. Its antigen is undetermined. The treatment is: approximately 11-day PBMC culture with coronavirus spike peptide pools or control peptides (ViraFEST assay). CD4+ T cells that came from the unexposed donor were collected before the COVID-19 pandemic (2011-2018). Four cold-coronavirus spikes, along with SARS-CoV-2 S/N, were used to probe unexposed-donor CD4+ T cells, cells permitting. Trimming stripped 0 bases from V and 6 bases from J, with 8 bases between. Germline assignment: CDR1 LNHNV and CDR2 YYDKDF (reference sequence). The CDR3 loop spans 13 amino acids. CD4+ T cells that had been cultured provided DNA sequenced with the Oncomine TCR Beta short-read assay. DNA came from CD4+ T cells after culture. A single record per CDR3 protein comes from TCRdb applying MiXCR to the PCR reads. The sample has about 9,500 distinct CDR3 sequences; under 30% are singletons.

The chain carries TRBV15 and TRBJ1-1; D gene ambiguous. The sample consisted of CD4+ T cells from blood, cultured in vitro. This TCR was sampled from a human donor in good health. The CDR3 protein is CATSRERVSEAFF. In nucleotides, the CDR3 is TGTGCCACCAGCAGAGAAAGGGTCTCTGAAGCTTTCTTT.